This T cell receptor (beta chain) is from a study of blood T cell repertoires in COVID-19. Study context: The study drew acute and convalescent COVID-19 samples from the United States, Italy and Spain.

Measured with immunoSEQ multiplex PCR; TCRdb has only the in-frame clones, and not every one. Of about 31,000 clones in the sample, more than 75% were seen once. The V end lost 4 bases, the J end lost 0 bases, and 8 bases lay between the germline ends. CDR3 length: 13 residues. Germline values: CDR1 SQVTM, CDR2 ANQGSEA. The receptor was derived from a man in his 70s with active or convalescent COVID-19. The rearrangement uses TRBV29-1 and TRBJ2-3, with D uncertain. The sequenced sample was peripheral blood. CDR3 in amino acids: CSVAHLSTDTQYF. As DNA, the CDR3 is TGCAGCGTTGCACACCTCAGCACAGATACGCAGTATTTT.